This T cell receptor (beta chain) stems from a study of vaccination and CD4 T cells after COVID-19. Study-level background: The convalescent group had six males, four females, seven Caucasians, two Asians, one multiracial. Whole-study results and caveats: Median SARS-CoV-2-reactive clonotypes rose from about 20 to 38, not significantly.

With the Oncomine TCR Beta short-read assay, DNA from cultured CD4+ T cells was sequenced. TCRdb redid the calling of the PCR reads with MiXCR, one entry per CDR3 protein. Among 2,700 or so distinct CDR3 sequences listed, approximately 32% were seen once. Treatment specified: roughly 10-day PBMC culture with coronavirus spike peptide pools or control peptides (ViraFEST assay). The unexposed donor gave CD4+ T cells before the COVID-19 pandemic (2011-2018). The CDR3 spans 17 residues. CDR1 SEHNR and CDR2 FQNEAQ come from the germline V gene (reference sequence). Trimming left V 5 bases short and J 0 bases short, with 17 bases between. This clonotype has just a few counts. Antigen specificity is unknown.

The receptor's source is a human donor in good health. Sequenced sample: CD4+ T cells from blood, cultured in vitro. V and J are TRBV7-9 and TRBJ1-3; possible D gene TRBD1, 5 bases. As DNA, the CDR3 is TGTGCCAGCAGCGATCGACCAGCGAGGGGCTCTGGAAACACCATATATTTT. Protein sequence: CASSDRPARGSGNTIYF.